This T cell receptor beta chain was sequenced for a study of neurological immune-mediated disorders. Broader study findings: The study found the most TCR clonal expansion in HTLV-1-associated myelopathy and the least in multiple sclerosis, below healthy controls. No CDR3 amino acid sequences recurred among expanded clones across subjects, suggesting private repertoires in all groups.

This clonotype was picked up many times. What it binds is unknown. Each TCR transcript was tagged with a 10-nucleotide random UMI during 5'RACE. TCRdb passed the 5' RACE reads through MiXCR, listing each CDR3 protein once. Of 87,000 or so distinct CDR3 sequences in the sample, around 3.5% are singletons; the top ten hold about 3%. Germline V gives CDR1 MNHEY, CDR2 SVGAGI. Trimming took off 6 bases at V and 4 bases at J, with 12 bases between the two ends. The CDR3 spans 13 residues. The study built unsorted libraries from 2 million PBMCs kept at -80 C. The V call is TRBV6-5, the J call TRBJ2-5, with D unresolved. Specimen: PBMCs. This clonotype originated in a woman aged 50 to 60 with multiple sclerosis. The CDR3 DNA follows: TGTGCCAGCAGACCAACGAGGCGAGAGACCCAGTACTTC. Amino acids: CASRPTRRETQYF.